This passage covers 14 T cell receptor beta chains from one sample sequenced in a study of shared clonotypes between healthy human individuals. Sequenced by immunoSEQ multiplex PCR; TCRdb stores in-frame clones only, minus some. The sample includes 2 million to 2.5 million clones, roughly 95% of them seen just once. Sample: naive CD4+ T cells sorted from blood. The sample's subset: CD45RA+ positively selected. Every receptor here comes from a man between 18 and 35 years old in good health.

A remark on this clone: Other DNA sequences in this specimen translate into the identical CDR3. Written as DNA, the CDR3 is TGTGCCAGCAGCCCTTCCACCGGGGAGCTGTTTTTT. Its protein product is CASSPSTGELFF. The V gene is TRBV6-6, the J gene TRBJ2-2, with no clear D. With 6 bases removed from V and 4 bases from J, the gap between germline ends came to 6 bases. This CDR3 comprises 12 residues. In germline, CDR1 is MNHNY, CDR2 SVGAGI (reference sequence).

The V and J genes are TRBV7-2 and TRBJ2-7, with 7 bases matching TRBD2. This CDR3 has 15 residues. Germline CDR1 reads SGHTA; CDR2 reads FQGNSA. V was pared by 1 base and J by 2 bases, with 5 bases of the junction left unmatched. As DNA, the CDR3 is TGTGCCAGCAGCTTAGACCCTAGCGGTCCCTACGAGCAGTACTTC. Translation gives CASSLDPSGPYEQYF.

The V call is TRBV11-2, the J call TRBJ2-1, with 8 bases fitting TRBD2. J gave up 4 bases and V 5 bases, and 7 bases lay outside the gene matches. Germline loops: CDR1 SGHAT, CDR2 FQNNGV. This CDR3 region has 15 residues. In DNA, the CDR3 is TGTGCCAGCAGCGCGATAGCGGGGACATACAATGAGCAGTTCTTC. Translating it yields CASSAIAGTYNEQFF.

The chain is built from TRBV9 and TRBJ2-5, with D hard to call. This CDR3 comprises 15 residues. The germline V and J ends were trimmed by 0 bases and 2 bases, with 11 bases remaining between them. Germline V gives CDR1 SGDLS, CDR2 YYNGEE. CDR3 sequence reads: CASSVGWVGQETQYF. DNA for the CDR3: TGTGCCAGCAGCGTAGGGTGGGTAGGTCAAGAGACCCAGTACTTC.

This rearrangement joins TRBV11-2 to TRBJ2-1; no clear D. The ends were cut back, 0 bases at V and 3 bases at J, with 9 bases in the middle. Germline-derived CDR1 and CDR2 are SGHAT and FQNNGV. CDR3 length: 15 amino acids. The CDR3 sequence: CASSLEFTFYNEQFF. CDR3 nucleotide sequence: TGTGCCAGCAGCTTAGAGTTCACATTCTACAATGAGCAGTTCTTC.

The chain recombines TRBV11-2 with TRBJ2-7; 8 nucleotides match TRBD2. Per the germline V gene, CDR1 is SGHAT and CDR2 is FQNNGV. Trimming took 0 bases from V and 5 from J; bases not matched to a gene: 6. The CDR3 contains 15 residues. CDR3: CASSLDGTRVDEQYF. As DNA, the CDR3 is TGTGCCAGCAGCTTAGATGGGACTAGAGTCGACGAGCAGTACTTC.

The gene calls are TRBV6-1 and TRBJ2-7; D gene ambiguous. This CDR3 has 12 amino acids. Germline values: CDR1 MNHNS, CDR2 SASEGT. Between the trimmed V and J ends, which lost 5 bases and 3 bases, there was a span of 8 bases. CDR3 bases: TGTGCCAGCAGTCGTGGGAACTACGAGCAGTACTTC. Its protein is CASSRGNYEQYF.

In regard to this clone: The sample has other DNA sequences that encode this CDR3 too. V is TRBV5-1 and J is TRBJ2-3; 8 bases match TRBD1. This CDR3 contains 15 residues. Germline V gene sequence: CDR1 SGHRS, CDR2 YFSETQ. Trimming removed 4 bases from V and 0 bases from J; junction bases left unmatched: 4. This CDR3 is CASSPGQASTDTQYF. The CDR3 DNA follows: TGCGCCAGCAGCCCGGGACAGGCTAGCACAGATACGCAGTATTTT.

This clone was detected only once. This chain connects TRBV2 to TRBJ1-1; a weak D match, TRBD1 (5 bases). This CDR3 has 13 amino acids. V lost 7 bases to trimming and J lost 0 bases, with 9 bases between them. Per the germline V gene, CDR1 is SNHLY and CDR2 is FYNNEI. This CDR3 is CASKQDMNTEAFF. As DNA, the CDR3 is TGTGCCAGCAAACAGGACATGAACACTGAAGCTTTCTTT.

The CDR3 loop reads CASSQDPGNNSPLHF. The DNA for the CDR3 is TGCGCCAGCAGCCAAGATCCAGGGAACAATTCACCCCTCCACTTT. This chain uses TRBV4-1 with TRBJ1-6; a weak D match, TRBD1 (5 bases). The germline CDR1 and CDR2 sequences are MGHRA and YSYEKL. There are 15 residues in the CDR3. V was pared by 0 bases and J by 7 bases, with 10 bases between.

The genes are TRBV4-2 and TRBJ2-2; TRBD2 agrees at 9 bases. The CDR3 loop spans 15 amino acids. The trim removed 0 bases at V and 8 bases at J, leaving 4 bases unmatched. CDR1 is LGHNA and CDR2 is YNFKEQ in the germline V gene. The CDR3 DNA reads TGTGCCAGCAGCCAAGATCAAGCGGGGGGAGGGGAGCTGTTTTTT. This codes for CASSQDQAGGGELFF.

This clone was seen just once. This sequence joins TRBV5-1 and TRBJ2-6, with D unclear. Germline CDR1 and CDR2: SGHRS and YFSETQ. CDR3 length: 16 amino acids. V shed 0 bases and J shed 2 bases, with 9 bases lying between them. The CDR3 sequence: CASSLAGLTGANVLTF. The DNA for the CDR3 is TGCGCCAGCAGCTTGGCCGGGCTGACTGGGGCCAACGTCCTGACTTTC.

The V call is TRBV25-1, the J call TRBJ1-4, with D perhaps matching TRBD1 (6 bases). The V end lost 2 bases, the J end lost 4 bases, and 20 bases lay between the germline ends. The CDR3 is 18 residues long. Germline V lookup: CDR1 MGHDK, CDR2 SYGVNS. This CDR3 is CASSELKIGTNYNEKLFF. The CDR3 DNA sequence: TGTGCCAGCAGTGAACTGAAAATCGGGACAAATTATAATGAAAAACTGTTTTTT.

Details on this clone: The same CDR3 is also encoded by other DNA sequences in this sample. The V and J genes are TRBV27 and TRBJ1-2; 8 bases are shared with TRBD1. Trimming at V came to 2 bases and at J to 4 bases, leaving 3 bases not matched to a gene. The CDR3 contains 14 residues. In germline, CDR1 is MNHEY, CDR2 SMNVEV (reference sequence). The CDR3: CASSLRQGSYGYTF. Written as DNA, the CDR3 is TGTGCCAGCAGTTTAAGACAGGGGAGCTATGGCTACACCTTC.